This T cell receptor beta chain is from a study of blood T cell repertoires in COVID-19. At the level of the study: Sites in the United States, Italy and Spain provided acute and convalescent COVID-19 samples. The cDNA or gDNA used as material had been derived from T cells, B-cell-depleted T cells, or PBMCs.

While infection was still active, Seattle patients were enrolled and then followed longitudinally. V was clipped by 0 bases and J by 4 bases; unmatched bases: 2. The CDR3 is made up of 15 amino acids. From germline, CDR1 is SGHTA and CDR2 FQGNSA. In the authors' workflow: Estimated nucleated cell counts came from reference gene primer amplification. The method was immunoSEQ multiplex PCR; TCRdb's version includes in-frame clones alone and lacks a portion of them. The V and J calls and clone size are taken from that table; D and trimming were inferred from the DNA. The table shows approximately 200,000 clones, with about 81% occurring only once.

This TCR was recovered from a woman aged 80 or over with COVID-19, enrolled during active disease. This chain links TRBV7-2 with TRBJ2-1; 8 bases align to TRBD2. The specimen was peripheral blood. The CDR3 reads CASSLAAGVYNEQFF. The CDR3 DNA reads TGTGCCAGCAGCTTAGCAGCGGGGGTTTACAATGAGCAGTTCTTC.